A single TCR beta chain is shown here with its context. These data come from a study of blood T cell repertoires in COVID-19. As for the study in general: Acute and convalescent COVID-19 samples came from the United States, Italy and Spain. In each case, the material was cDNA or gDNA derived from T cells, B-cell-depleted T cells, or PBMCs.

As originally analysed: The assay estimated nucleated cells by amplifying reference gene primers. Sequencing was performed with immunoSEQ multiplex PCR; in TCRdb, only in-frame clones are kept and a portion is missing. V, J and clone size reflect that table, while D and trimming were determined from the DNA. This sample has some 190,000 clones; 88% occur once, and the top ten carry about 6.8%. This CDR3 comprises 15 residues. V was pared by 3 bases and J by 0 bases, with 12 bases between. Germline assignment: CDR1 LGHNA and CDR2 YNFKEQ. This chain joins TRBV4-2 and TRBJ2-7; maybe TRBD2 (6 bases). Specimen: peripheral blood. The sequence was collected from a woman between 40 and 50 years old who had recovered from COVID-19. The CDR3 DNA is TGTGCCAGCAGCCAGGAGGGGAGACACTCCTACGAGCAGTACTTC. This translates into CASSQEGRHSYEQYF.